Listed below are T cell receptor beta chains from one sample, sequenced in a study of post-analysis software for immune sequencing data. TCRdb independently ran MiXCR on the PCR reads; one entry per CDR3 protein. The sample lists about 400,000 distinct CDR3 sequences, roughly 38% occurring once. Sequenced material: blood. These receptors originate from a girl aged 10-17 years with multiple sclerosis. The CDR3 runs from the conserved cysteine through the conserved F or W. The order of the fields is CDR3 protein, CDR3 DNA, D gene, J gene, V gene, clone size. A D gene is named only where the DNA matches it firmly. Some rows have no size entry. The others give once, few or many, or a class for an expanded clone.

CDR3: CASTGTGGYEQYF; DNA: TGTGCCAGCACGGGGACAGGGGGCTACGAGCAGTACTTC; D: TRBD1; J: TRBJ2-7; V: TRBV28; size: few
CDR3: CASSARQGVTDTQYF; DNA: TGTGCCAGCAGCGCGCGACAGGGTGTTACAGATACGCAGTATTTT; D: TRBD1; J: TRBJ2-3; V: TRBV7-2; size: few
CDR3: CSARPGGGNSPLHF; DNA: TGCAGTGCTAGACCAGGGGGCGGGAATTCACCCCTCCACTTT; D: TRBD1; J: TRBJ1-6; V: TRBV20-1; size: NA
CDR3: CSGVLEGEKLFF; DNA: TGCAGCGGTGTACTTGAGGGTGAAAAACTGTTTTTT; D: NA; J: TRBJ1-4; V: TRBV29-1; size: few
CDR3: CASSLVPRALQETQYF; DNA: TGCGCCAGCAGCTTGGTTCCGCGGGCCCTACAAGAGACCCAGTACTTC; D: NA; J: TRBJ2-5; V: TRBV5-1; size: once
CDR3: CATSRGGDSYEQYF; DNA: TGTGCCACCAGCCGAGGGGGGGACTCCTACGAGCAGTACTTC; D: NA; J: TRBJ2-7; V: TRBV15; size: NA
CDR3: CASSRGGVGSSYNEQFF; DNA: TGTGCCAGCAGCCGGGGGGGTGTGGGGAGCTCCTACAATGAGCAGTTCTTC; D: TRBD2; J: TRBJ2-1; V: TRBV5-4; size: few
CDR3: CASSLKQSNEKLFF; DNA: TGTGCCAGCAGCTTAAAACAGTCTAATGAAAAACTGTTTTTT; D: NA; J: TRBJ1-4; V: TRBV7-9; size: few
CDR3: CASSRPGIYNSPLHF; DNA: TGTGCCAGCAGCCGACCAGGGATTTATAATTCACCCCTCCACTTT; D: NA; J: TRBJ1-6; V: TRBV11-2; size: NA
CDR3: CSASCRTSGTDTQYF; DNA: TGCAGTGCTTCCTGTAGGACTAGCGGCACAGATACGCAGTATTTT; D: TRBD2; J: TRBJ2-3; V: TRBV20-1; size: NA
CDR3: CASSIGPTRETQYF; DNA: TGTGCCAGCAGCATAGGACCGACCCGAGAGACCCAGTACTTC; D: NA; J: TRBJ2-5; V: TRBV7-3; size: NA
CDR3: CASSYDPVTGTRYNEQYF; DNA: TGTGCCAGCAGCTATGATCCGGTAACAGGGACGAGGTACAATGAGCAGTACTTC; D: NA; J: TRBJ2-7; V: TRBV7-9; size: NA
CDR3: CASSQVVQGDYDCTF; DNA: TGTGCCAGCAGCCAAGTGGTACAGGGCGACTATGACTGCACCTTC; D: NA; J: TRBJ1-2; V: TRBV4-2; size: NA
CDR3: CASSLQGTNTEAFF; DNA: TGTGCCAGCAGCTTACAGGGAACGAACACTGAAGCTTTCTTT; D: NA; J: TRBJ1-1; V: TRBV11-1; size: NA
CDR3: CASSNQGGQTQYF; DNA: TGTGCCAGCAGCAATCAGGGAGGACAGACCCAGTACTTC; D: NA; J: TRBJ2-5; V: TRBV3-1; size: NA
CDR3: CASSQRGGEQYF; DNA: TGCGCCAGCAGCCAACGGGGCGGCGAGCAGTACTTC; D: NA; J: TRBJ2-7; V: TRBV4-1; size: NA
CDR3: CASSRAGGNYNEQFF; DNA: TGTGCCAGCAGTAGAGCGGGGGGGAACTACAATGAGCAGTTCTTC; D: TRBD2; J: TRBJ2-1; V: TRBV6-2/TRBV6-3; size: many
CDR3: CASSLLGGNYEQYF; DNA: TGTGCCAGCAGTTTATTAGGGGGCAACTACGAGCAGTACTTC; D: TRBD1; J: TRBJ2-7; V: TRBV28; size: NA
CDR3: CASSRRDTGADTQYF; DNA: TGTGCCAGCAGCCGTCGGGACACCGGAGCAGATACGCAGTATTTT; D: NA; J: TRBJ2-3; V: TRBV12-3/TRBV12-4; size: NA
CDR3: CASSSDIQGTHEQYF; DNA: TGTGCCAGCAGCTCCGATATACAGGGGACCCACGAGCAGTACTTC; D: TRBD1; J: TRBJ2-7; V: TRBV7-8; size: few
CDR3: CASSQVARGSYEQYF; DNA: TGCGCCAGCAGCCAAGTTGCTAGGGGTTCCTACGAGCAGTACTTC; D: NA; J: TRBJ2-7; V: TRBV4-1; size: many
CDR3: CASSLQGLGYEQYF; DNA: TGTGCCAGCAGTCTGCAGGGGTTGGGCTACGAGCAGTACTTC; D: NA; J: TRBJ2-7; V: TRBV27; size: few
CDR3: CASSLARTANQPQHF; DNA: TGTGCCAGCAGCTTAGCGCGGACAGCTAATCAGCCCCAGCATTTT; D: NA; J: TRBJ1-5; V: TRBV7-8; size: many
CDR3: CSAPQRAGKSYEQYF; DNA: TGCAGTGCTCCCCAACGGGCAGGGAAATCCTACGAGCAGTACTTC; D: NA; J: TRBJ2-7; V: TRBV20-1; size: few
CDR3: CASSLGLQGRRETQYF; DNA: TGCGCCAGCAGCTTGGGACTACAGGGGCGGAGGGAGACCCAGTACTTC; D: TRBD1; J: TRBJ2-5; V: TRBV5-1; size: NA
CDR3: CSEAGFSYNEQFF; DNA: TGCAGTGAGGCTGGGTTCTCCTACAATGAGCAGTTCTTC; D: NA; J: TRBJ2-1; V: TRBV20-1; size: NA
CDR3: CASSSYTGLRRSNQPQHF; DNA: TGTGCCAGCAGCTCATATACCGGATTGAGGCGGAGCAATCAGCCCCAGCATTTT; D: NA; J: TRBJ1-5; V: TRBV7-2; size: few
CDR3: CASSQGQGVYETQYF; DNA: TGCGCCAGCAGCCAAGGACAGGGGGTCTACGAGACCCAGTACTTC; D: TRBD1; J: TRBJ2-5; V: TRBV4-1; size: few
CDR3: CASSWTGALQETQYF; DNA: TGCGCCAGCAGCTGGACAGGGGCCCTTCAAGAGACCCAGTACTTC; D: TRBD1; J: TRBJ2-5; V: TRBV5-1; size: few